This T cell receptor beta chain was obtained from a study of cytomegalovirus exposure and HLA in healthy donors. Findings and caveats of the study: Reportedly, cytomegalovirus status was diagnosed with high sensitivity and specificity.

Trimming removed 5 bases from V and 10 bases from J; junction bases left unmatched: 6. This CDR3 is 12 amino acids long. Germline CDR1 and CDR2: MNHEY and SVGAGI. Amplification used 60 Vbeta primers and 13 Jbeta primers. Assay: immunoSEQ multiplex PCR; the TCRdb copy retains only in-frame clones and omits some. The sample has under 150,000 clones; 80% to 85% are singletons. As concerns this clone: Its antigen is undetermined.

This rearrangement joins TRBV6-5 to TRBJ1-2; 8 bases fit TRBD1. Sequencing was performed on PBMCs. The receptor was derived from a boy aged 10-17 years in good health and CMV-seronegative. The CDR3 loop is CASSDRTGYYTF. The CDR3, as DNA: TGTGCCAGCAGTGACCGGACAGGGTACTACACCTTC.